A single sample is the source of the 20 T cell receptor beta chains below, sequenced in a study of CD8+CD57+ T cells in acquired aplastic anemia. Genomic DNA was employed as the template in profiling TCR beta VDJ and CDR3. TCRdb re-called the reads through MiXCR, storing one row per CDR3 protein. This sample carries roughly 150,000 distinct CDR3 sequences, around 40% of them seen once, and the ten largest clones take approximately 1.1%. The sequenced material came from sorted CD4+, CD8+, or CD8+CD57+ T cells (not recorded which) from PBMCs. The receptors were sampled from a human donor in good health.

CDR3 amino acids: CASSSGTLRGYDTGELFF. The CDR3 bases are TGTGCCAGCAGTTCCGGGACACTCCGGGGTTATGACACCGGGGAGCTGTTTTTT. The J gene is TRBJ2-2, the V gene TRBV12-3 or TRBV12-4; the D gene is possibly TRBD1 (6 bases). The CDR3 runs to 18 residues. V gave up 4 bases and J gave up 3 bases, with 21 bases separating them.

This clonotype was detected ten times or more. The rearrangement joins TRBV4-3 to TRBJ2-7; 10 bases fit TRBD1. CDR3 length: 16 amino acids. CDR1 and CDR2 (germline): LGHNA, YSLEER. After removal of 4 bases from V and 6 bases from J, the junction contained 12 bases not matched to a gene. DNA of the CDR3: TGCGCCAGCAGCCTTGAGATTGGACAGGGGGGTGGCGAGCAGTACTTC. Encoded protein: CASSLEIGQGGGEQYF.

This clonotype occurred many times. V is TRBV5-4 and J is TRBJ2-1; D is unclear. V was pared by 3 bases and J by 0 bases, with 16 bases between. Germline assignment: CDR1 SGHNT and CDR2 YYREEE (reference sequence). This CDR3 is 17 amino acids long. The CDR3 loop reads CASSSTPITSSYNEQFF. The DNA of the CDR3 is TGTGCCAGCAGCTCGACCCCGATAACCAGCTCCTACAATGAGCAGTTCTTC.

This clonotype has at least ten counts. V and J are TRBV19 and TRBJ1-4, with 12 bases that match TRBD1. The CDR3 totals 18 residues. V dropped 5 bases and J dropped 7; count of bases not matched to a gene: 14. Germline-derived CDR1 and CDR2 are LNHDA and SQIVND (reference sequence). CDR3 residues: CASSPGTGGAMVTEKLFF. As DNA, the CDR3 is TGTGCCAGTAGTCCGGGGACAGGGGGCGCGATGGTTACTGAAAAACTGTTTTTT.

This clonotype has a count of ten or more. The rearrangement links TRBV15 to TRBJ1-1; 10 bases are a match to TRBD1. This CDR3 contains 16 residues. Germline assignment: CDR1 LNHNV and CDR2 YYDKDF (reference sequence). V shed 0 bases and J 7 bases; nucleotides not matched to a gene: 8. CDR3 in DNA: TGTGCCACCAGCAGAGATAAGGGGACAGGGGTTGGTGAAGCTTTCTTT. Protein: CATSRDKGTGVGEAFF.

The sample holds many counts of this clonotype. This rearrangement joins TRBV13 to TRBJ1-1; unclear D gene. This CDR3 has 14 residues. The germline V gene has CDR1 PRHDT and CDR2 FYEKMQ (reference sequence). Trimming stripped 2 bases from V and 1 base from J, with 8 bases between. CDR3 residues: CASSLKSSNTEAFF. The DNA of the CDR3 is TGTGCCAGCAGCTTAAAGAGCTCGAACACTGAAGCTTTCTTT.

V usage is TRBV11-2 and J usage is TRBJ1-5; D uncertain. Germline V gene lookup returns CDR1 SGHAT and CDR2 FQNNGV. The CDR3 is 12 amino acids. Between the trimmed V and J ends, which lost 3 bases and 5 bases, there was a span of 5 bases. The DNA for the CDR3 is TGTGCCAGCAGCTTGGGTGATCAGCCCCAGCATTTT. This codes for CASSLGDQPQHF.

This chain connects TRBV24-1 to TRBJ2-1; a possible D gene is TRBD1 (6 bases). Germline CDR1 KGHDR, CDR2 SFDVKD. Deletions cut 7 bases from V and 6 bases from J, with 6 bases between. This CDR3 region has 11 residues. The CDR3 reads CATRQGNEQFF. The CDR3 DNA sequence: TGTGCCACCAGACAGGGCAATGAGCAGTTCTTC.

This clonotype was seen more than once but under ten times. This sequence joins TRBV11-1 and TRBJ2-1; 12 bases align to TRBD2. This CDR3 is built from 15 residues. Germline V gives CDR1 SGHAT, CDR2 FQDESV (reference sequence). Trimming at V came to 5 bases and at J to 4 bases, leaving 3 bases not matched to a gene. This chain's CDR3 is CASSHGLAGYNEQFF. As DNA, the CDR3 is TGTGCCAGCAGCCATGGACTAGCGGGATACAATGAGCAGTTCTTC.

This clonotype showed up many times. CDR3: CSVAPTGGNTEAFF. CDR3 sequence (DNA): TGCAGCGTTGCACCTACAGGGGGGAACACTGAAGCTTTCTTT. The rearrangement links TRBV29-1 to TRBJ1-1; 8 nucleotides align to TRBD1. The germline V gene encodes CDR1 SQVTM and CDR2 ANQGSEA. The CDR3 sequence is 14 residues long. Losses at the gene ends were 4 bases for V and 1 base for J; bases not matched to a gene: 5.

This CDR3 reads CASRTRQLGGGQNTEAFF. The CDR3 DNA follows: TGTGCCAGCAGGACCAGGCAGCTTGGAGGGGGACAGAACACTGAAGCTTTCTTT. This sequence joins TRBV12-3 or TRBV12-4 and TRBJ1-1, with D tentatively TRBD1 (6 bases). The CDR3 is 18 residues long. Trimming stripped 6 bases from V and 1 base from J, with 24 bases between.

This chain connects TRBV24-1 to TRBJ2-3; D gene unclear. This CDR3 has 13 residues. Germline CDR1 reads KGHDR; CDR2 reads SFDVKD. V was pared by 10 bases and J by 1 base, with 11 bases between. CDR3 sequence: CATAVLGTDTQYF. The CDR3 region has the DNA TGTGCCACGGCTGTTTTGGGCACAGATACGCAGTATTTT.

The genes are TRBV7-3 and TRBJ1-1; D gene uncertain. The CDR3 covers 14 residues. CDR1 and CDR2 from the germline V gene are SGHTA and FQGTGA. V lost 5 bases to trimming and J lost 5 bases, with 15 bases between them. This CDR3 reads CASSPLLLETEAFF. DNA of the CDR3: TGTGCCAGCAGCCCCTTACTCCTGGAGACTGAAGCTTTCTTT.

This clonotype was counted between two and nine times. The chain joins TRBV20-1 to TRBJ2-1, with D possibly being TRBD1 (6 bases). The CDR3 totals 14 residues. Looked up from germline, CDR1 is DFQATT and CDR2 is SNEGSKA (reference sequence). With 3 bases removed from V and 5 bases from J, the gap between germline ends came to 14 bases. Written as DNA, the CDR3 is TGCAGTGCTAGTCCAGGGGTGGTGAACAATGAGCAGTTCTTC. Its translation: CSASPGVVNNEQFF.

This chain joins TRBV9 and TRBJ2-2, with 16 bases aligning to TRBD2. The germline V gene has CDR1 SGDLS and CDR2 YYNGEE. The CDR3 covers 20 residues. V was clipped by 0 bases and J by 5 bases; unmatched bases: 10. The CDR3, as DNA: TGTGCCAGCAGCGTAGGGGGGACTAGCGGGAGGGGCACGGTGACCGGGGAGCTGTTTTTT. Protein sequence: CASSVGGTSGRGTVTGELFF.

The gene calls are TRBV24-1 and TRBJ2-7, with D possibly matching TRBD2 (5 bases). Germline V gene data show CDR1 as KGHDR and CDR2 as SFDVKD. CDR3 size: 14 residues. V shed 0 bases and J shed 6 bases, with 11 bases lying between them. The CDR3 DNA reads TGTGCCACCAGTGATTTGCCGAGGGCGGCCGAGCAGTACTTC. This encodes CATSDLPRAAEQYF.

A note on this clonotype: A much larger clone differs by one base, so this may be a read error. The J gene is TRBJ2-1, the V gene TRBV2; tentatively, D is TRBD1 or TRBD2 (5 bases each). This CDR3 spans 13 amino acids. The germline CDR1 and CDR2 sequences are SNHLY and FYNNEI. Here the CDR3 DNA reads TGTGCCAGCAGAGCCGGGACCCACAATGGGCAGTTCTTC. Translation: CASRAGTHNGQFF.

This chain connects TRBV12-3 or TRBV12-4 to TRBJ2-2; D is possibly TRBD1 (5 bases). V lost 11 bases and J 1 base, leaving 14 bases between the germline ends. CDR3 length: 14 amino acids. The CDR3 loop is CAGRGRENTGELFF. In DNA, the CDR3 is TGTGCCGGACGAGGCAGGGAGAACACCGGGGAGCTGTTTTTT.

Many counts were recorded for this clonotype. The chain recombines TRBV16 with TRBJ1-5; D is unresolved. Trimming took 4 bases from V and 0 from J, leaving 13 bases between them. Germline loops: CDR1 KGHSY, CDR2 FQNENV. The CDR3 sequence is 16 residues long. CDR3 sequence reads: CASSLPLGSSNQPQHF. CDR3 DNA: TGTGCCAGCAGCCTTCCCCTGGGGAGTAGCAATCAGCCCCAGCATTTT.

Note on this clonotype: A read error is possible here, since a much larger clone lies one base away. V is TRBV6-1 and J is TRBJ2-1, with D perhaps matching TRBD1 or TRBD2 (6 bases each). Germline CDR1 and CDR2: MNHNS and SASEGT. There are 15 residues in the CDR3. The DNA for the CDR3 is TGTGCCAGCAGTGCGGGGGCTAGCTCCTACAATGGGCAGTTCTTC. Its translation is CASSAGASSYNGQFF.